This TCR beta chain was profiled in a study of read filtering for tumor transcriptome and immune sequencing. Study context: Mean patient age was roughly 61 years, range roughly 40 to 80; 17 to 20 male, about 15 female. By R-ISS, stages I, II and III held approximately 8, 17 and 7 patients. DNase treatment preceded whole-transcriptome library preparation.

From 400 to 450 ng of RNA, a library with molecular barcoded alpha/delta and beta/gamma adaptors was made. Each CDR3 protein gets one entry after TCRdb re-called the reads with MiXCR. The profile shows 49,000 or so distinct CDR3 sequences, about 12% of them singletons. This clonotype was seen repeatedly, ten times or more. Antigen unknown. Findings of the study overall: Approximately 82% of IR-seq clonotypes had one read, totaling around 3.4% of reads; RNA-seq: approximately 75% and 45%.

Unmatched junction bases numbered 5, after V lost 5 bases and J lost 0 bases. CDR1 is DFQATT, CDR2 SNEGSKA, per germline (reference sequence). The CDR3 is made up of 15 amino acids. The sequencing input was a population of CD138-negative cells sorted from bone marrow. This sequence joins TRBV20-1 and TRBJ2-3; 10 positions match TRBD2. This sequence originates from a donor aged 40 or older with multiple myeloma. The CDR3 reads CSASKLAGSTDTQYF. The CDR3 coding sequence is TGCAGTGCTTCGAAACTAGCGGGAAGCACAGATACGCAGTATTTT.